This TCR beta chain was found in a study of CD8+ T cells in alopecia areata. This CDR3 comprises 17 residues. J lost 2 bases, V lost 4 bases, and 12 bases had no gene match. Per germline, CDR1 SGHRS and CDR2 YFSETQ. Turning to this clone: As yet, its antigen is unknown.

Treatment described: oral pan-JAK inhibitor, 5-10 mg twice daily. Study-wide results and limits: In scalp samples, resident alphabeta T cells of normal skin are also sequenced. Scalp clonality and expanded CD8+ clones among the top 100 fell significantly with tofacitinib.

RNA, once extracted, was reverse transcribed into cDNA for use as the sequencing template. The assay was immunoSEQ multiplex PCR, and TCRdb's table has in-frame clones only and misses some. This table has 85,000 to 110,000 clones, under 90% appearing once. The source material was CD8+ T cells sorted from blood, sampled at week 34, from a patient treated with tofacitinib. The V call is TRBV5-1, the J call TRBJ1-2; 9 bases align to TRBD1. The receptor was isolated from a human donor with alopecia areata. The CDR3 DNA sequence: TGCGCCAGCAGCCCATCACAGGGGGCCCCAAAGAACTATGGCTACACCTTC. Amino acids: CASSPSQGAPKNYGYTF. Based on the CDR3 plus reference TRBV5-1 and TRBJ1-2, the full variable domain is KAGVTQTPRYLIKTRGQQVTLSCSPISGHRSVSWYQQTPGQGLQFLFEYFSETQRNKGNFPGRFSGRQFSNSRSEMNVSTLELGDSALYLCASSPSQGAPKNYGYTFGSGTRLTVV.